Below, 25 T cell receptor beta chains from the same sample are listed, as sequenced in a study of T cell changes during pregnancy in multiple sclerosis (dated by TCRdb to the late 2010s). The library was made by the immunoSEQ multiplex PCR assay. This immuneACCESS table, as held by TCRdb, lists in-frame sequences with V and J called but not all clones. Of the missing ones, under half trace to an unresolved V gene in checked studies; the others have no known cause. Here the sample has approximately 63,000 clones; 91% occur a single time. Of the sample, about 2.2% is held by the ten largest clones. The source was peripheral blood, collected in the third trimester of pregnancy. All receptors come from a female donor in good health, enrolled as a control in a pregnancy study.

The CDR3 sequence: CASGLPGQGIFSPLHF. CDR3 nucleotides: TGTGCTAGTGGTTTACCCGGACAGGGGATATTTTCACCCCTCCACTTT. V gene TRBV12-5 combines with J gene TRBJ1-6, with TRBD1 matching over 9 bases. Looked up from germline, CDR1 is LGHNT and CDR2 is FRNRAP. The CDR3 covers 16 residues. V was clipped by 3 bases and J by 9 bases; unmatched bases: 9.

The rearrangement uses TRBV10-3 and TRBJ1-1; a possible D gene is TRBD1 (5 bases). Trimming pared 0 bases from V and 4 bases from J, leaving 6 bases between. This CDR3 has 13 residues. CDR1 and CDR2 from the germline V gene are ENHRY and SYGVKD. In DNA, the CDR3 is TGTGCCATCAGTGAGTCCGGGGGCACTGAAGCTTTCTTT. Its protein product is CAISESGGTEAFF.

This sequence joins TRBV6-1 and TRBJ1-2; possible D gene TRBD1, 6 bases. This CDR3 has 14 amino acids. Trimming shortened V by 5 bases and J by 6 bases, and 16 bases separated the two germline ends. Germline loops: CDR1 MNHNS, CDR2 SASEGT. CDR3 protein: CASSINTGKNGYTF. CDR3 nucleotides: TGTGCCAGCAGTATTAATACAGGGAAAAATGGCTACACCTTC.

V and J are TRBV18 and TRBJ1-1; possible D gene TRBD1, 6 bases. V lost 4 bases, J lost 0 bases, and 9 bases lay in between. The CDR3 length is 14 residues. Germline lookup yields CDR1 KGHSH and CDR2 LQKENI. The CDR3 DNA sequence: TGTGCCAGCTCACGGCAGGGGATGAACACTGAAGCTTTCTTT. Translation: CASSRQGMNTEAFF.

The CDR3 protein is CASSIGTRGLDEQYF. The CDR3 nucleotides read TGTGCCAGTAGTATAGGCACCAGGGGGCTGGACGAGCAGTACTTC. The rearrangement links TRBV19 to TRBJ2-7; 8 bases are a match to TRBD1. Germline CDR1 LNHDA, CDR2 SQIVND (reference sequence). The CDR3 extends over 15 amino acids. Trimming at V came to 1 base and at J to 5 bases, leaving 7 bases not matched to a gene.

This chain links TRBV30 with TRBJ2-2; D is possibly TRBD2 (5 bases). CDR1 is GTSNPN, CDR2 SVGIG, per germline (reference sequence). The CDR3 is 12 amino acids. Deletions cut 8 bases from V and 6 bases from J, with 13 bases between. CDR3 nucleotides: TGTGCCCTGGGTCGAGGGCCCGGGGAGCTGTTTTTT. Encoded protein: CALGRGPGELFF.

The genes are TRBV29-1 and TRBJ1-1; D ambiguous. Between the trimmed V and J ends, which lost 3 bases and 6 bases, there was a span of 14 bases. The germline V gene encodes CDR1 SQVTM and CDR2 ANQGSEA. This CDR3 comprises 13 residues. The DNA for the CDR3 is TGCAGCGTTGATTTTGGTCAGAGGTCTGAAGCTTTCTTT. Its protein product is CSVDFGQRSEAFF.

The chain links TRBV12-5 to TRBJ2-7; TRBD2 matches 7 bases. This CDR3 spans 13 amino acids. With 7 bases clipped from V and 5 bases from J, the junction kept 8 bases outside the gene matches. Germline V lookup: CDR1 LGHNT, CDR2 FRNRAP. CDR3 coding DNA: TGTGCTAGTGCATCTGGGGGAGGGAACGAGCAGTACTTC. This sequence encodes CASASGGGNEQYF.

As for this clone: Germline and junction disagree at one end, which may indicate a read error. V and J are TRBV7-7 and TRBJ2-7, with 10 bases identical to TRBD1. This CDR3 has 20 residues. Germline V CDR1 and CDR2: SSHAT, FNYEAQ (reference sequence). The CDR3 region has the DNA TGTGCTAGCAGCCGCGCCCCCGACAGGGGGCGCAAAGACGGTTCGGCCGAGCAGTACTTC. It is translated as CASSRAPDRGRKDGSAEQYF. Using reference TRBV7-7 and TRBJ2-7 for the parts outside the CDR3, the full variable domain is GAGVSQSPRYKVTKRGQDVTLRCDPISSHATLYWYQQALGQGPEFLTYFNYEAQPDKSGLPSDRFSAERPEGSISTLTIQRTEQRDSAMYRCASSRAPDRGRKDGSAEQYFGPGTRLTVT.

V gene TRBV7-6 combines with J gene TRBJ2-2; no reliable D call. Germline V gene data show CDR1 as SGHVS and CDR2 as FNYEAQ. The CDR3 spans 14 residues. Trimming left V 7 bases short and J 0 bases short, with 9 bases between. CDR3 sequence (DNA): TGTGCCAGCAAGATCTGGCCGAACACCGGGGAGCTGTTTTTT. It specifies CASKIWPNTGELFF.

This sequence joins TRBV11-2 and TRBJ1-2, with 7 bases that match TRBD1. With V trimmed by 6 bases and J by 3 bases, 10 bases remained unmatched. The CDR3 covers 15 residues. Germline values: CDR1 SGHAT, CDR2 FQNNGV. The CDR3 is CASRVPGQKDYGYTF. In DNA, the CDR3 is TGTGCCAGCAGAGTTCCGGGACAGAAAGACTATGGCTACACCTTC.

The chain recombines TRBV7-9 with TRBJ1-2, with TRBD1 as a possible D gene (6 bases). With 2 bases removed from V and 2 bases from J, the gap between germline ends came to 12 bases. There are 15 residues in the CDR3. From germline, CDR1 is SEHNR and CDR2 FQNEAQ (reference sequence). The CDR3 region has the DNA TGTGCCAGCAGCTTATTTTCTACAGGGAACTATGGCTACACCTTC. This gives the protein CASSLFSTGNYGYTF.

The J gene is TRBJ2-5, the V gene TRBV7-9; 10 bases match TRBD2. Germline CDR1 is SEHNR and CDR2 is FQNEAQ (reference sequence). After removal of 1 base from V and 2 bases from J, the junction contained 7 bases not matched to a gene. This CDR3 has 17 amino acids. CDR3 bases: TGTGCCAGCAGCTTAGGAGCGGGGGGGCTTTTTCAAGAGACCCAGTACTTC. Translated: CASSLGAGGLFQETQYF.

The chain carries TRBV5-6 and TRBJ2-3; the match to TRBD1 covers 9 bases. V lost 4 bases, J lost 13 bases, and 7 bases stayed unmatched. The germline V gene has CDR1 SGHDT and CDR2 YYEEEE. The CDR3 runs to 12 residues. Written as DNA, the CDR3 is TGTGCCAGCAGCAGGGGACAGGGTATTGAGTATTTT. Protein sequence: CASSRGQGIEYF.

CDR3 bases: TGTGCCAGTAGTGTGGACAGCTATGGCTACACCTTC. This sequence encodes CASSVDSYGYTF. The gene calls are TRBV19 and TRBJ1-2, with TRBD1 as a possible D gene (6 bases). Trimming left V 5 bases short and J 4 bases short, with 8 bases between. Germline-derived CDR1 and CDR2 are LNHDA and SQIVND (reference sequence). The CDR3 sequence is 12 residues long. The whole variable domain, remainder taken from reference TRBV19 and TRBJ1-2, is DGGITQSPKYLFRKEGQNVTLSCEQNLNHDAMYWYRQDPGQGLRLIYYSQIVNDFQKGDIAEGYSVSREKKESFPLTVTSAQKNPTAFYLCASSVDSYGYTFGSGTRLTVV.

This sequence joins TRBV18 and TRBJ2-7, with 7 bases aligning to TRBD1. The V gene's germline CDR1 is KGHSH and CDR2 LQKENI. This CDR3 contains 13 residues. V trimming: 5 bases; J trimming: 2 bases; junction bases outside the gene matches: 3. CDR3 sequence: CASSSDRAYEQYF. CDR3 coding DNA: TGTGCCAGCTCATCCGACAGGGCCTACGAGCAGTACTTC.

Written as DNA, the CDR3 is TGCGCCAGCAGCCACCCCGCGGGGGGGGAGCTGTTTTTT. It specifies CASSHPAGGELFF. The genes are TRBV4-1 and TRBJ2-2; TRBD2 is a possible D gene (6 bases). The germline V gene encodes CDR1 MGHRA and CDR2 YSYEKL. The CDR3 is made up of 13 amino acids. V was trimmed by 3 bases and J by 8 bases, leaving 10 bases between them.

The chain links TRBV7-9 to TRBJ1-5, with D perhaps matching TRBD1 (5 bases). V lost 5 bases and J 2 bases, leaving 13 bases between the germline ends. CDR1 and CDR2 from the germline V gene are SEHNR and FQNEAQ (reference sequence). The CDR3 is 15 amino acids. CDR3 region: CASSQGQSGNQPQHF. The CDR3 DNA reads TGTGCCAGCAGCCAAGGACAATCTGGCAATCAGCCCCAGCATTTT. Full variable domain (rest looked up from reference TRBV7-9 and TRBJ1-5): DTGVSQNPRHKITKRGQNVTFRCDPISEHNRLYWYRQTLGQGPEFLTYFQNEAQLEKSRLLSDRFSAERPKGSFSTLEIQRTEQGDSAMYLCASSQGQSGNQPQHFGDGTRLSIL.

This sequence joins TRBV9 and TRBJ1-3; tentative D call: TRBD1 (6 bases). Germline CDR1 is SGDLS and CDR2 is YYNGEE. V was shortened by 3 bases and J by 0 bases, with 19 bases between the two germline ends. The CDR3 runs 18 residues. The CDR3 DNA sequence: TGTGCCAGCAGCGAGAACCCGGACAGCCCGAACTCTGGAAACACCATATATTTT. Its protein product is CASSENPDSPNSGNTIYF.

This chain joins TRBV5-4 and TRBJ2-2, with 7 positions matching TRBD1. Germline V gives CDR1 SGHNT, CDR2 YYREEE (reference sequence). The CDR3 runs to 14 residues. J lost 3 bases, V lost 4 bases, and 3 bases had no gene match. CDR3 nucleotide sequence: TGTGCCAGCAGCCACGACAGGGACACCGGGGAGCTGTTTTTT. Translating it yields CASSHDRDTGELFF.

The genes are TRBV7-9 and TRBJ2-4; a possible D gene is TRBD1 (5 bases). Germline CDR1 reads SEHNR; CDR2 reads FQNEAQ (reference sequence). V dropped 5 bases and J dropped 0 bases, with 8 bases sitting between them. CDR3 length: 14 residues. The CDR3, as DNA: TGTGCCAGCAGCGCACAGGAAGCCAAAAACATTCAGTACTTC. This gives the protein CASSAQEAKNIQYF.

This chain connects TRBV28 to TRBJ2-2; TRBD2 matches at 7 bases. The V gene's germline CDR1 is MDHEN and CDR2 SYDVKM. J gave up 1 base and V 2 bases, and 1 base lay outside the gene matches. The CDR3 spans 15 residues. CDR3 amino acids: CASSLGRENTGELFF. Written as DNA, the CDR3 is TGTGCCAGCAGTTTAGGGAGGGAGAACACCGGGGAGCTGTTTTTT.

The sample holds a few counts of this clone. V is TRBV7-8 and J is TRBJ2-7; D is perhaps TRBD2 (7 bases). Trimming removed 5 bases from V and 7 bases from J, with 18 bases in between. This CDR3 comprises 14 residues. The germline gives CDR1 SGHVS, CDR2 FQNEAQ. The CDR3 reads CASSRLGGGMEQYF. The CDR3 DNA reads as TGTGCCAGCAGCCGCTTGGGGGGGGGCATGGAGCAGTACTTC.

V gene TRBV18 combines with J gene TRBJ1-1; D unresolved. V was cut by 0 bases and J by 4 bases, with 15 bases left in between. The CDR3 is made up of 16 amino acids. CDR1 KGHSH and CDR2 LQKENI come from the germline V gene. The CDR3 loop reads CASSPPGPTRSTEAFF. Here the CDR3 DNA reads TGTGCCAGCTCACCACCGGGTCCCACACGGAGCACTGAAGCTTTCTTT.

This sequence joins TRBV5-6 and TRBJ2-7; D is undetermined. Germline V gives CDR1 SGHDT, CDR2 YYEEEE. V was pared by 2 bases and J by 5 bases, with 11 bases between. The CDR3 sequence is 13 residues long. The DNA for the CDR3 is TGTGCCAGCAGCTTCGCGACTCCCAACGAGCAGTACTTC. Amino acid sequence: CASSFATPNEQYF.